The 17 T cell receptor beta chains reported below all come from one sample, sequenced in a study of technical replicates of blood from a few donors. Assay used: immunoSEQ multiplex PCR; TCRdb lists only in-frame clones, some missing. This sample has about 15,000 clones, with around nine tenths found just once. Sequenced material: PBMCs. These receptors were taken from a human donor in good health.

The J gene is TRBJ1-5, the V gene TRBV10-3, with 10 bases fitting TRBD1. This CDR3 has 12 residues. The germline CDR1 and CDR2 sequences are ENHRY and SYGVKD. V lost 9 bases and J lost 7; bases outside the gene matches: 3. Here the CDR3 reads CAIGQGDQPQHF. Here the CDR3 DNA reads TGTGCCATAGGACAGGGGGACCAGCCCCAGCATTTT.

This clone was recorded a few times. In nucleotides, the CDR3 is TGTGCCAGCAGTGCCTATCGACAGGACCTGTTCTTC. Translating gives CASSAYRQDLFF. The chain links TRBV6-1 to TRBJ2-1, with D maybe TRBD1 (6 bases). CDR1 and CDR2 (germline): MNHNS, SASEGT. With 4 bases removed from V and 15 bases from J, the gap between germline ends came to 16 bases. The CDR3 is 12 residues long.

The chain's CDR3 is CASSLDINYGYTF. CDR3 sequence (DNA): TGTGCCAGCAGCTTAGATATTAACTATGGCTACACCTTC. The V gene is TRBV7-8, the J gene TRBJ1-2; D remains ambiguous. Trimming left V 1 base short and J 1 base short, with 4 bases between. Germline values: CDR1 SGHVS, CDR2 FQNEAQ. The CDR3 covers 13 residues.

The genes are TRBV5-8 and TRBJ2-5; the D is unclear. This CDR3 has 11 residues. The germline V and J ends were trimmed by 7 bases and 5 bases, with 9 bases remaining between them. Germline V gene sequence: CDR1 SGHTS, CDR2 YDEGEE. CDR3 amino acids: CASGTRETQYF. CDR3 nucleotides: TGTGCCAGCGGTACCCGGGAGACCCAGTACTTC.

CDR3 bases: TGTGCCAGTAGTATCCAGGGAAATTCGCAGCCCCAGCATTTT. Translating gives CASSIQGNSQPQHF. This chain links TRBV19 with TRBJ1-5; D may be TRBD1 (5 bases). The CDR3 spans 14 residues. Trimming removed 3 bases from V and 7 bases from J, with 13 bases in between. Germline CDR1 reads LNHDA; CDR2 reads SQIVND (reference sequence).

This chain joins TRBV28 and TRBJ2-7; TRBD1 matches 9 bases. CDR3 length: 17 residues. Germline V gene lookup returns CDR1 MDHEN and CDR2 SYDVKM. The J segment lost 1 base and the V segment lost 5 bases, leaving 12 bases of the junction unmatched. CDR3 loop: CASSIPDRGLPSYEQYF. CDR3 coding DNA: TGTGCCAGCAGTATCCCGGACAGGGGTCTACCTTCCTACGAGCAGTACTTC.

The CDR3 loop is CASSFLAGDTQYF. The CDR3 DNA reads as TGTGCCAGCAGCTTCCTAGCAGGAGATACGCAGTATTTT. J is TRBJ2-3 and V is TRBV7-9; perhaps TRBD2 as D (5 bases). Trimming took off 3 bases at V and 5 bases at J, with 9 bases between the two ends. Germline-derived CDR1 and CDR2 are SEHNR and FQNEAQ (reference sequence). The CDR3 spans 13 residues. Full variable domain (missing parts from reference TRBV7-9 and TRBJ2-3): DTGVSQNPRHKITKRGQNVTFRCDPISEHNRLYWYRQTLGQGPEFLTYFQNEAQLEKSRLLSDRFSAERPKGSFSTLEIQRTEQGDSAMYLCASSFLAGDTQYFGPGTRLTVL.

The gene calls are TRBV7-9 and TRBJ2-7; the D gene is possibly TRBD2 (5 bases). V lost 0 bases and J lost 5, with 11 bases in between. The CDR3 covers 14 residues. Germline CDR1 SEHNR, CDR2 FQNEAQ (reference sequence). The DNA of the CDR3 is TGTGCCAGCAGCTTAGCGCTAACGGGGAACGAGCAGTACTTC. Translated, it gives CASSLALTGNEQYF.

The chain carries TRBV28 and TRBJ2-1; 10 nucleotides agree with TRBD2. Germline lookup yields CDR1 MDHEN and CDR2 SYDVKM. J gave up 7 bases and V 8 bases, and 8 bases lay outside the gene matches. There are 14 residues in the CDR3. The CDR3 sequence is CASATGTSVNEQFF. In DNA, the CDR3 is TGTGCCAGCGCTACCGGGACTAGCGTAAATGAGCAGTTCTTC.

V and J are TRBV6-4 and TRBJ2-3; the match to TRBD2 covers 9 bases. Germline trimming cut 4 bases from V and 4 bases from J; bases unmatched to any gene: 6. Germline V lookup: CDR1 MRHNA, CDR2 SNTAGT. This CDR3 has 15 amino acids. CDR3 DNA sequence: TGTGCCAGCAGTGTCCGTAGCGGGAGTGCAGATACGCAGTATTTT. This sequence encodes CASSVRSGSADTQYF.

This chain connects TRBV13 to TRBJ1-1; 10 bases are shared with TRBD1. Germline V CDR1 and CDR2: PRHDT, FYEKMQ (reference sequence). V was clipped by 5 bases and J by 10 bases; unmatched bases: 22. The CDR3 runs to 18 residues. CDR3 DNA sequence: TGTGCCAGCAGCGCAACAACCGGGACAGGGGACCCGGCAGGTCGAGCTTTCTTT. Its protein product is CASSATTGTGDPAGRAFF.

Only a few counts were recorded for this clone. V is TRBV29-1 and J is TRBJ1-1; D is perhaps TRBD1 (5 bases). Germline V CDR1 and CDR2: SQVTM, ANQGSEA. CDR3 size: 13 residues. V was pared by 7 bases and J by 1 base, with 13 bases between. CDR3 bases: TGCAGCGCCCGCCCGGGGGGGAACACTGAAGCTTTCTTT. Translation: CSARPGGNTEAFF.

The chain recombines TRBV5-1 with TRBJ2-1, with D tentatively TRBD1 (5 bases). Germline V gene lookup returns CDR1 SGHRS and CDR2 YFSETQ. The V gene lost 1 base and the J gene lost 8 bases, with 10 bases spanning the gap. The CDR3 is made up of 13 amino acids. CDR3 region: CASSLRGMDEQFF. The CDR3 DNA reads TGCGCCAGCAGCTTGAGGGGAATGGATGAGCAGTTCTTC.

The chain couples TRBV5-8 to TRBJ2-3, with 8 bases lining up with TRBD1. From germline, CDR1 is SGHTS and CDR2 YDEGEE. CDR3 length: 16 amino acids. The trim removed 3 bases at V and 5 bases at J, leaving 11 bases unmatched. CDR3 nucleotide sequence: TGTGCCAGCAGCTGGACCGGGACAGGTCGGGAAGATACGCAGTATTTT. This sequence encodes CASSWTGTGREDTQYF.

The gene calls are TRBV7-9 and TRBJ1-2; 7 bases line up with TRBD1. CDR3 length: 14 residues. The germline gives CDR1 SEHNR, CDR2 FQNEAQ (reference sequence). The J segment lost 5 bases and the V segment lost 3 bases, leaving 6 bases of the junction unmatched. CDR3: CASSFGDSGYGYTF. The CDR3 coding sequence is TGTGCCAGCAGCTTCGGGGACAGTGGATATGGCTACACCTTC.

The chain combines TRBV7-9 with TRBJ2-7; D perhaps matches TRBD2 (6 bases). This CDR3 spans 14 amino acids. V lost 5 bases and J 9 bases, leaving 20 bases between the germline ends. The germline V gene has CDR1 SEHNR and CDR2 FQNEAQ (reference sequence). CDR3 DNA: TGTGCCAGCAGCCCCCCGGGCTGGGGGGTCGCGCAGTACTTC. Protein product: CASSPPGWGVAQYF.

The chain recombines TRBV2 with TRBJ2-1, with TRBD1 matching over 9 bases. The V and J ends lost 6 bases and 7 bases, in that order; junction bases with no gene match: 7. Germline lookup yields CDR1 SNHLY and CDR2 FYNNEI. The CDR3 consists of 14 residues. The CDR3 protein is CASRTGGIWNEQFF. The CDR3 nucleotides are TGTGCCAGCAGGACAGGGGGGATTTGGAATGAGCAGTTCTTC.